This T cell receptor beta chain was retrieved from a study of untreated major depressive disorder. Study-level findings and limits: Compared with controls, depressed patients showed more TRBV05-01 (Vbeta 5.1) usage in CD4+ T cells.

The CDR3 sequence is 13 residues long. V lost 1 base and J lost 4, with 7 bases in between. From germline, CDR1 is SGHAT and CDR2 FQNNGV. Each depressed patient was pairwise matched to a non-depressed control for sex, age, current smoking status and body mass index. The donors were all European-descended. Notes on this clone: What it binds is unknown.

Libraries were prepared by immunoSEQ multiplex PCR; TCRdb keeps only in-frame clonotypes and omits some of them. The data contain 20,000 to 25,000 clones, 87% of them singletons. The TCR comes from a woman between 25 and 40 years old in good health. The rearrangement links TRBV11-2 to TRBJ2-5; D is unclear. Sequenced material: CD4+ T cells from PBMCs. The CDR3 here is CASSLVTSETQYF. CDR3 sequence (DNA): TGTGCCAGCAGCTTAGTCACCTCAGAGACCCAGTACTTC.